Listed below are T cell receptor beta chains from one sample, sequenced in a study of metastatic and nonmetastatic thyroid tumors. Using MiXCR, TCRdb re-called clones from the PCR reads. The sample yields about 12,000 clones, about 21% seen once. Sequenced input: adjacent normal tissue. These receptors all stem from a female donor with papillary thyroid cancer or a benign thyroid nodule (not recorded which). Some clones in this sample may be carry-over from other donors' samples. Each CDR3 is given with its conserved first and last residue. D genes are given only for firm matches. Size is stated for part of the rows, as once, few or many counts, or as a class when the clone is expanded.

TRBJ1-1	TRBD1	few	15	TRBV12-3/TRBV12-4	TGTGCCAGCAGTTTTATCCAGGGGGAGAACACTGAAGCTTTCTTT	CASSFIQGENTEAFF
TRBJ2-3	NA	NA	15	TRBV24-1	TGTGCCACCCGCTCCGGGAAAGGAATCACAGATACGCAGTATTTT	CATRSGKGITDTQYF
TRBJ1-1	NA	NA	14	TRBV7-9	TGCGTTACGTTAGGTGGAGCCTTTAACACTGAAGCTTTCTTT	CVTLGGAFNTEAFF
TRBJ2-2	TRBD2	few	16	TRBV27	TGTGCCAGCAGTCCGCTAGCGGAGAGGAACACCGGGGAGCTGTTTTTT	CASSPLAERNTGELFF
TRBJ1-1	NA	many	12	TRBV4-2	TGTGCCAGCAGAGGTTTAAACACTGAAGCTTTCTTT	CASRGLNTEAFF
TRBJ2-5	TRBD1	few	14	TRBV2	TGTGCCAGCAGAGCGTACAGGGGGTCGGAGACCAAGTACTTC	CASRAYRGSETKYF
TRBJ1-5	TRBD1	medium-sized	13	TRBV20-1	TGCAGTGCACGGGACAGACAGTTACAGCCCCAGCATTTT	CSARDRQLQPQHF
TRBJ2-3	NA	once	18	TRBV20-1	TGCAGTGCTAGACCGGCTGAGGTCGGGGCGAAGGGCACGGATACACAGTATTTT	CSARPAEVGAKGTDTQYF
TRBJ2-3	TRBD2	NA	14	TRBV10-3	TGTGCCATCAGTGTGTCGTATGCGGGAGATACTCAGTATTTT	CAISVSYAGDTQYF
TRBJ2-1	TRBD2	many	14	TRBV14	TGTGCCAGCAGCCGTGCGGGAGGGGGGGATGAGCAGTTCTTC	CASSRAGGGDEQFF
TRBJ2-7	NA	NA	15	TRBV6-1	TGTGATCCAGCGCAGGTTGCGGGCCGGCTCCACGAGCAGTACTTC	CDPAQVAGRLHEQYF
TRBJ1-1	NA	NA	14	TRBV10-1	TGCGCCAGCAGTGAGTCGAGAGGAAGTCGTGAAGCTTTCTTT	CASSESRGSREAFF
TRBJ1-2	NA	few	17	TRBV6-1	TGTGCCAGCACCCGTAGGTGGGGGAGTATCACCGATTATGGCTACACCTTC	CASTRRWGSITDYGYTF
TRBJ2-3	TRBD2	NA	14	TRBV7-9	TGTGCCAGCAGCTTACGGGACTACACAGATACGCAGTATTTT	CASSLRDYTDTQYF
TRBJ2-7	NA	medium-sized	15	TRBV28	TGTGCCAGCAGCGCCCCCGGGACAAATAACTACGAGCAGTACTTC	CASSAPGTNNYEQYF
TRBJ1-1	NA	many	21	TRBV9	TGTGCCAGCAGCGTAGAGGGTTGGGAGGGGGGCTTAAGCACCCCGAACACTGAAGCTTTCTTT	CASSVEGWEGGLSTPNTEAFF